This TCR beta chain was found in a study of cytomegalovirus exposure and HLA in healthy donors. Study outcomes and limitations: Presence/absence analyses assumed roughly uniform sequencing depth across donors, which may not hold.

This clone was counted between two and nine times. The antigen is not known. PCR was performed using 60 Vbeta and 13 Jbeta primers. TCRdb keeps only in-frame clones here, not all; method: immunoSEQ multiplex PCR. Among 150,000 to 200,000 clones listed, 70% to 90% were seen once. V lost 7 bases, J lost 0 bases, and 12 bases stayed unmatched. The CDR3 totals 16 residues. CDR1 and CDR2 (germline): SEHNR, FQNEAQ (reference sequence). The material sequenced was PBMCs. The clonotype originates from a woman in her late teens or twenties in good health and CMV-seropositive. This chain uses TRBV7-9 with TRBJ2-7; 7 nucleotides match TRBD1. In nucleotides, the CDR3 is TGTGCCAGCATACTACTGGGACAGAGCCCCTCCTACGAGCAGTACGTC. It translates to CASILLGQSPSYEQYV.